What follows are 7 T cell receptor beta chains derived from one specimen sequenced in a study of blood T cells in healthy people across ages. A second PCR, run for roughly 7 to 11 cycles, used a sample-barcoded 5' primer plus a J-beta primer mix. A single record per CDR3 protein comes from TCRdb applying MiXCR to the 5' RACE reads. Of fewer than 2,000,000 distinct CDR3 sequences in the sample, approximately 40% were seen once. Specimen: blood. The receptors stem from a human donor in good health.

The CDR3 spells CASSRRRSGFYEQYF. The CDR3 nucleotides read TGTGCCAGCAGTCGAAGGAGGTCGGGATTCTACGAGCAGTACTTC. J is TRBJ2-7 and V is TRBV6-2 or TRBV6-3, with a weak D call TRBD2 (5 bases). CDR1 is MNHEY and CDR2 is SVGEGT in the germline V gene. This CDR3 region has 15 residues. The V end lost 5 bases, the J end lost 3 bases, and 17 bases lay between the germline ends.

V and J are TRBV6-2 or TRBV6-3 and TRBJ1-2; 7 bases align to TRBD1. Trimming at V came to 3 bases and at J to 10 bases, leaving 8 bases not matched to a gene. The CDR3 covers 13 residues. Germline V gene lookup returns CDR1 MNHEY and CDR2 SVGEGT. The CDR3 here is CASSYTGQTSYTF. The CDR3 DNA is TGTGCCAGCAGTTATACGGGACAGACTTCCTACACCTTC.

V gene TRBV5-1 combines with J gene TRBJ2-3; tentative D call: TRBD2 (6 bases). This CDR3 is built from 14 residues. Trimming took off 2 bases at V and 4 bases at J, with 11 bases between the two ends. Germline V gives CDR1 SGHRS, CDR2 YFSETQ. The CDR3 sequence is CASSFGGLADTQYF. The CDR3 DNA reads TGCGCCAGCAGCTTCGGGGGTTTGGCAGATACGCAGTATTTT. Drawing the rest from reference TRBV5-1 and TRBJ2-3, the complete variable domain is KAGVTQTPRYLIKTRGQQVTLSCSPISGHRSVSWYQQTPGQGLQFLFEYFSETQRNKGNFPGRFSGRQFSNSRSEMNVSTLELGDSALYLCASSFGGLADTQYFGPGTRLTVL.

V is TRBV10-3 and J is TRBJ2-3; 8 bases fit TRBD2. The germline V gene encodes CDR1 ENHRY and CDR2 SYGVKD. This CDR3 is built from 14 residues. V trimming: 4 bases; J trimming: 3 bases; junction bases outside the gene matches: 3. The CDR3 region is CAISAGGGTDTQYF. CDR3 in DNA: TGTGCCATCAGTGCCGGCGGGGGGACAGATACGCAGTATTTT.

The CDR3 loop reads CASSLAWGRELFF. The CDR3 nucleotides read TGTGCCAGCAGCTTAGCGTGGGGTCGGGAGCTGTTTTTT. This chain joins TRBV7-9 and TRBJ2-2; D call uncertain. CDR1 and CDR2 (germline): SEHNR, FQNEAQ (reference sequence). V shed 0 bases and J shed 9 bases, with 8 bases lying between them. The length of the CDR3 is 13 residues.

This chain links TRBV7-9 with TRBJ1-1; 7 bases are a match to TRBD1. The CDR3 runs 12 residues. V lost 3 bases and J lost 11; bases outside the gene matches: 6. Germline V gives CDR1 SEHNR, CDR2 FQNEAQ (reference sequence). This CDR3 reads CASSFGDSRAFF. CDR3 coding DNA: TGTGCCAGCAGCTTCGGGGACAGTAGGGCTTTCTTT.

A few counts support this clonotype. This chain uses TRBV20-1 with TRBJ1-2; D possibly corresponds to TRBD1 (6 bases). Trimming removed 6 bases at V and 0 bases at J, with 11 bases between. The CDR3 covers 13 residues. Germline V CDR1 and CDR2: DFQATT, SNEGSKA (reference sequence). The CDR3 nucleotides are TGCAGTGCGACAGGAATAGCTAACTATGGCTACACCTTC. This sequence encodes CSATGIANYGYTF.